This is a list of T cell receptor beta chains from one sample in a study of PD-1 blockade in classical Hodgkin lymphoma. Profiled with immunoSEQ multiplex PCR; TCRdb holds only in-frame clones, not every one. The repertoire holds about 64,000 clones, with about 90% as singletons. Here the sequenced sample was peripheral blood mononuclear cells (PBMCs), taken before the fourth cycle of nivolumab. The receptors shown here come from a human donor with classical Hodgkin lymphoma. CDR3s include the opening cysteine and the closing phenylalanine or tryptophan. D genes are given only for firm matches. Only some rows state a clone size, as once, few, many or a class for expanded clones.

CDR3 protein | CDR3 DNA | CDR3 length | J gene | V gene | clone size | D gene
CASSPRYHQETQYF | TGTGCCAGCAGCCCCAGGTACCACCAAGAGACCCAGTACTTC | 14 | TRBJ2-5 | TRBV6-5 | NA | NA
CASSTSEMNTEAFF | TGTGCCAGCAGTACTAGCGAAATGAACACTGAAGCTTTCTTT | 14 | TRBJ1-1 | TRBV7-3 | NA | NA
CASSLAGFTGELFF | TGTGCCAGCAGCTTAGCTGGATTCACCGGGGAGCTGTTTTTT | 14 | TRBJ2-2 | TRBV11-2 | NA | NA
CASSFRGLGFPWAQYF | TGTGCCAGCAGTTTCCGAGGACTAGGGTTTCCGTGGGCGCAGTATTTT | 16 | TRBJ2-3 | TRBV27 | NA | TRBD2
CASSFVTGGNTIYF | TGTGCCAGCAGCTTTGTGACGGGTGGAAACACCATATATTTT | 14 | TRBJ1-3 | TRBV11-2 | once | NA
CATSRGTLSYEQYF | TGTGCCACCAGCAGAGGGACACTCTCCTACGAGCAGTACTTC | 14 | TRBJ2-7 | TRBV15 | NA | NA
CASTNKAGPRWGYTF | TGTGCCAGCACCAACAAAGCGGGGCCTCGGTGGGGCTACACCTTC | 15 | TRBJ1-2 | TRBV5-4 | NA | NA
CASKGFVNEKLFF | TGTGCCAGCAAGGGTTTTGTTAATGAAAAACTGTTTTTT | 13 | TRBJ1-4 | TRBV7-8 | NA | NA
CASSLRRASYNSPLHF | TGTGCCAGCAGTTTACGGCGGGCCTCCTATAATTCACCCCTCCACTTT | 16 | TRBJ1-6 | TRBV27 | NA | NA
CASSPRDRGGSNEQFF | TGTGCCAGCAGCCCCCGGGACCGGGGGGGGTCCAATGAGCAGTTCTTC | 16 | TRBJ2-1 | TRBV14 | NA | TRBD2
CASSPGWEDEQYF | TGTGCCAGCTCACCGGGCTGGGAAGACGAGCAGTACTTC | 13 | TRBJ2-7 | TRBV18 | NA | NA
CASRIGGEQFF | TGCGCCAGCAGAATTGGGGGCGAGCAGTTCTTC | 11 | TRBJ2-1 | TRBV5-1 | NA | NA
CASSQWQYNEQFF | TGTGCCAGCAGCCAATGGCAGTACAATGAGCAGTTCTTC | 13 | TRBJ2-1 | TRBV16 | NA | NA
CASTLAAAGGGDTQYF | TGTGCCAGCACCCTGGCCGCAGCGGGGGGCGGGGATACGCAGTATTTT | 16 | TRBJ2-3 | TRBV6-6 | once | TRBD2
CASSGDRVDGYTF | TGCGCCAGCAGTGGGGACAGGGTAGATGGCTACACCTTC | 13 | TRBJ1-2 | TRBV5-1 | NA | TRBD1
CASSVSPGSLWADTQYF | TGTGCCAGCAGCGTATCTCCGGGATCTCTTTGGGCAGATACGCAGTATTTT | 17 | TRBJ2-3 | TRBV9 | NA | NA
CASSTTGPNEQFF | TGTGCCAGTAGTACGACAGGGCCCAATGAGCAGTTCTTC | 13 | TRBJ2-1 | TRBV19 | NA | TRBD1
CASSEWAPEAFF | TGTGCCAGCAGTGAGTGGGCCCCTGAAGCTTTCTTT | 12 | TRBJ1-1 | TRBV6-1 | NA | NA
CAWNEGNPLHF | TGTGCCTGGAATGAAGGCAATCCCCTCCACTTT | 11 | TRBJ1-6 | TRBV30 | NA | NA
CASRTRTGPMNTEAFF | TGTGCCAGCCGAACAAGGACGGGACCTATGAACACTGAAGCTTTCTTT | 16 | TRBJ1-1 | TRBV7-9 | NA | NA
CASSEALPGQVFAGYTF | TGTGCCAGCAGTGAAGCACTCCCGGGACAGGTTTTCGCTGGCTACACCTTC | 17 | TRBJ1-2 | TRBV6-1 | once | TRBD1
CASSYAPYPNQPQHF | TGTGCCAGCAGTTACGCGCCATACCCGAATCAGCCCCAGCATTTT | 15 | TRBJ1-5 | TRBV6-5 | NA | NA
CASSLLSSLAGANVLTF | TGTGCCAGCAGCTTGTTATCTTCACTTGCTGGGGCCAACGTCCTGACTTTC | 17 | TRBJ2-6 | TRBV5-8 | NA | NA
CASRRTAPDGYTF | TGTGCCAGCAGACGGACAGCCCCTGACGGCTACACCTTC | 13 | TRBJ1-2 | TRBV27 | NA | NA